This T cell receptor (beta chain) was documented in a study of glioma-infiltrating T cells after dendritic cell vaccination. V lost 3 bases and J lost 2; bases outside the gene matches: 5. Germline CDR1 is LNHDA and CDR2 is SQIVND (reference sequence). The CDR3 runs 15 residues. The primer mix had 60 V beta and 13 J beta primers. This table comes from immunoSEQ multiplex PCR, and its TCRdb copy is limited to in-frame clones, with some not included. The sample consists of just under 85,000 clones, 80% to 90% of them appearing once. Study findings and constraints: Survival was not directly related to TCR clonality in these patients.

About this clone itself: The target antigen is unknown.

The chain is built from TRBV19 and TRBJ2-7; the match to TRBD2 covers 9 bases. The sample consisted of blood, taken before dendritic cell vaccination. The TCR sequence derives from a human donor with glioblastoma. CDR3 sequence: CASSIVAGEAYEQYF. CDR3 in DNA: TGTGCCAGTAGTATCGTAGCGGGAGAGGCCTACGAGCAGTACTTC.